The clone carrying this TCR beta chain was observed a few times. The antigen is undetermined. The data derive from a study of post-analysis software for immune sequencing data. Study results and limitations: Five TRBV segments, TRBV5-6, TRBV5-1 and TRBV20-1 among them, were found more frequent in patients than controls.

TCR beta cDNA libraries had unique molecular identifiers. TCRdb redid the calling of the PCR reads with MiXCR, one entry per CDR3 protein. The repertoire has about 760,000 distinct CDR3 sequences, about 27% of them found once; the top ten carry around 0.6%. The germline V and J ends were trimmed by 8 bases and 2 bases, with 12 bases remaining between them. CDR1 is DFQATT, CDR2 SNEGSKA, per germline (reference sequence). The CDR3 has 12 amino acids. The receptor comes from a girl aged 10 to 17 with multiple sclerosis. Source material: blood. The J gene is TRBJ2-5, the V gene TRBV20-1; unclear D gene. This CDR3 reads CSPVRAQETQYF. The CDR3 nucleotides read TGCAGTCCGGTTCGAGCTCAAGAGACCCAGTACTTC.